This T cell receptor beta chain was recorded in a study of cytomegalovirus exposure and HLA in healthy donors. Trimming removed 4 bases from V and 2 bases from J, with 13 bases in between. The CDR3 totals 15 residues. CDR1 and CDR2 (germline): SGHTA, FQGTGA. The PCR used 60 Vbeta and 13 Jbeta primers. The table came from immunoSEQ multiplex PCR; TCRdb's copy has only in-frame clones and leaves some out. The table lists 170,000 or so clones, about 84% of them singletons. The V and J genes are TRBV7-3 and TRBJ2-3; D is ambiguous. This clonotype originated in a man between 18 and 35 years old in good health and CMV-seronegative. Sequenced material: PBMCs. The DNA of the CDR3 is TGTGCCAGCAGCTCCGCTGGCCTCAACACAGATACGCAGTATTTT. Translating gives CASSSAGLNTDTQYF.